These 2 T cell receptor beta chains were sequenced from one sample in a study of blood T cell repertoires in COVID-19. This table comes from immunoSEQ multiplex PCR, and its TCRdb copy is limited to in-frame clones, with some not included. Counted here are about 140,000 clones, roughly 79% occurring once; the ten biggest clones make up roughly 2.9%. The source material was PBMCs or T cells enriched from blood (not recorded which). The receptors were gathered from a woman aged 45-65 years who had recovered from COVID-19.

This rearrangement joins TRBV29-1 to TRBJ2-7, with 7 bases aligning to TRBD1. The germline V gene has CDR1 SQVTM and CDR2 ANQGSEA. After removal of 5 bases from V and 0 bases from J, the junction contained 4 bases not matched to a gene. The CDR3 extends over 13 amino acids. The CDR3 DNA reads TGCAGCGTTACTGGGACAGACTCCTACGAGCAGTACTTC. Translated: CSVTGTDSYEQYF.

V gene TRBV7-8 combines with J gene TRBJ1-2, with D tentatively TRBD1 (5 bases). V was clipped by 3 bases and J by 6 bases, with 17 bases between them. Germline V gives CDR1 SGHVS, CDR2 FQNEAQ. This CDR3 comprises 15 residues. Here the CDR3 reads CASSFPPGSGDGYTF. CDR3 bases: TGTGCCAGCAGCTTCCCCCCAGGGTCGGGGGATGGCTACACCTTC. Full variable domain (rest looked up from reference TRBV7-8 and TRBJ1-2): GAGVSQSPRYKVAKRGQDVALRCDPISGHVSLFWYQQALGQGPEFLTYFQNEAQLDKSGLPSDRFFAERPEGSVSTLKIQRTQQEDSAVYLCASSFPPGSGDGYTFGSGTRLTVV.